These T cell receptor beta chains were read from a single sample in a study of PD-L1 blockade in urothelial cancer. Profiling relied on immunoSEQ multiplex PCR, and the TCRdb table lists in-frame clones only, not all of them. The data hold about 100,000 clones, with about nine tenths observed a single time. This sample comprised PBMCs, obtained around atezolizumab (anti-PD-L1) treatment. These receptors originate from a woman older than 75 with urothelial cancer. CDR3s include the opening cysteine and the closing phenylalanine or tryptophan. The order of the fields is J gene, V gene, D gene, clone size, CDR3 protein, CDR3 DNA. A D gene is named only where the DNA matches it firmly. Only some rows state a clone size, as once, few, many or a class for expanded clones.

j_gene: TRBJ2-5; v_gene: TRBV7-7; d_gene: .; abundance: .; CDR3aa: CASSPTNKETQYF; CDR3nt: TGTGCCAGCAGCCCGACTAACAAAGAGACCCAGTACTTC
j_gene: TRBJ2-7; v_gene: TRBV29-1; d_gene: TRBD1; abundance: .; CDR3aa: CSALTGETYEQYF; CDR3nt: TGCAGCGCCCTGACAGGGGAGACCTACGAGCAGTACTTC
j_gene: TRBJ1-5; v_gene: TRBV2; d_gene: .; abundance: .; CDR3aa: CASSLTTLGGGQPQHF; CDR3nt: TGTGCCAGCAGTTTAACCACTTTGGGGGGAGGACAGCCCCAGCATTTT
j_gene: TRBJ2-7; v_gene: TRBV28; d_gene: .; abundance: .; CDR3aa: CASTSRDSKQYF; CDR3nt: TGTGCCAGTACTTCCCGGGACTCTAAGCAGTACTTC
j_gene: TRBJ2-7; v_gene: TRBV6-1; d_gene: TRBD2; abundance: .; CDR3aa: CASPTSGTSYEQYF; CDR3nt: TGTGCCAGTCCGACTAGCGGAACCTCCTACGAGCAGTACTTC
j_gene: TRBJ2-2; v_gene: TRBV6-6; d_gene: TRBD2; abundance: .; CDR3aa: CASSWASGNTGELFF; CDR3nt: TGTGCCAGCAGTTGGGCTAGCGGGAACACCGGGGAGCTGTTTTTT
j_gene: TRBJ2-7; v_gene: TRBV10-2; d_gene: .; abundance: .; CDR3aa: CASSDRSYEQYF; CDR3nt: TGCGCCAGCAGTGACAGATCCTACGAGCAGTACTTC
j_gene: TRBJ2-3; v_gene: TRBV7-6; d_gene: TRBD2; abundance: .; CDR3aa: CASSLEPSGRTADTQYF; CDR3nt: TGTGCCAGCAGCTTAGAGCCTAGCGGGAGGACGGCAGATACGCAGTATTTT
j_gene: TRBJ1-2; v_gene: TRBV30; d_gene: TRBD1; abundance: .; CDR3aa: CAWSVQGAKNGYTF; CDR3nt: TGTGCCTGGAGTGTACAGGGGGCGAAAAATGGCTACACCTTC
j_gene: TRBJ1-1; v_gene: TRBV29-1; d_gene: .; abundance: .; CDR3aa: CSDFLGTRAFF; CDR3nt: TGCAGCGATTTTCTCGGGACAAGGGCTTTCTTT
j_gene: TRBJ2-1; v_gene: TRBV6-1; d_gene: .; abundance: few; CDR3aa: CASSDSGTPRNEQFF; CDR3nt: TGTGCCAGCAGTGATTCGGGGACACCTCGCAATGAGCAGTTCTTC
j_gene: TRBJ2-1; v_gene: TRBV4-2; d_gene: TRBD2; abundance: .; CDR3aa: CASSQRASGDNEQFF; CDR3nt: TGTGCCAGCAGCCAACGGGCTAGCGGCGACAATGAGCAGTTCTTC
j_gene: TRBJ2-3; v_gene: TRBV7-3; d_gene: TRBD2; abundance: .; CDR3aa: CASSTIPLPAGESDTQYF; CDR3nt: TGTGCCAGCAGCACCATCCCCTTACCCGCGGGAGAATCAGATACGCAGTATTTT
j_gene: TRBJ2-7; v_gene: TRBV7-9; d_gene: .; abundance: .; CDR3aa: CASSLAIGEQYF; CDR3nt: TGTGCCAGCAGCCTCGCTATCGGCGAGCAGTACTTC
j_gene: TRBJ1-3; v_gene: TRBV19; d_gene: .; abundance: .; CDR3aa: CASSISGVLRGNTIYF; CDR3nt: TGTGCCAGTAGTATCTCCGGGGTTTTGCGTGGAAACACCATATATTTT
j_gene: TRBJ2-5; v_gene: TRBV29-1; d_gene: .; abundance: .; CDR3aa: CSVLAGLPSASYQETQYF; CDR3nt: TGCAGCGTCCTTGCTGGGCTTCCTAGCGCAAGCTACCAAGAGACCCAGTACTTC
j_gene: TRBJ1-1; v_gene: TRBV15; d_gene: .; abundance: .; CDR3aa: CATSRGAWDTEAFF; CDR3nt: TGTGCCACCAGCAGAGGGGCCTGGGACACTGAAGCTTTCTTT
j_gene: TRBJ1-5; v_gene: TRBV21-1; d_gene: .; abundance: .; CDR3aa: CASRDRDSSNQPQHF; CDR3nt: TGTGCCAGCAGGGACAGGGATTCGAGCAATCAGCCCCAGCATTTT